The 3 T cell receptor beta chains reported below all come from one sample, sequenced in a study of shared clonotypes between healthy human individuals. Profiling relied on immunoSEQ multiplex PCR, and the TCRdb table lists in-frame clones only, not all of them. The sample shows roughly 2.2 million clones, 90% to 95% of them seen only once. Input material: naive CD4+ T cells from PBMCs. Subset specified: CD45RA+ positively selected. These receptors originate from a man aged 18 to 35 in good health. Some clones in this sample may be carry-over from other donors' samples.

This clone is a singleton in its sample. The chain links TRBV6-5 to TRBJ1-3, with TRBD1 as a possible D gene (5 bases). Deletions cut 6 bases from V and 5 bases from J, with 17 bases between. The CDR3 is 15 amino acids. Germline lookup yields CDR1 MNHEY and CDR2 SVGAGI. The CDR3 bases are TGTGCCAGCAGCTTATTATGGGGGAGTCGAAACACCATATATTTT. Translating it yields CASSLLWGSRNTIYF.

The CDR3 sequence: CASSLVQRSYEQYF. The CDR3 bases are TGCGCCAGCAGCTTGGTACAGCGCTCCTACGAGCAGTACTTC. The V call is TRBV5-1, the J call TRBJ2-7; D remains unclear. This CDR3 has 14 residues. V was pared by 0 bases and J by 0 bases, with 7 bases between. The germline gives CDR1 SGHRS, CDR2 YFSETQ.

This clone was recorded a few times. The chain joins TRBV11-2 to TRBJ2-1; no reliable D call. Between the trimmed V and J ends, which lost 1 base and 0 bases, there was a span of 13 bases. CDR1 is SGHAT and CDR2 is FQNNGV in the germline V gene. The CDR3 loop spans 17 amino acids. The CDR3 region is CASSLGKSADSYNEQFF. CDR3 in DNA: TGTGCCAGCAGCTTAGGAAAAAGCGCAGACTCCTACAATGAGCAGTTCTTC. The full variable domain, with the rest looked up from reference TRBV11-2 and TRBJ2-1, is EAGVAQSPRYKIIEKRQSVAFWCNPISGHATLYWYQQILGQGPKLLIQFQNNGVVDDSQLPKDRFSAERLKGVDSTLKIQPAKLEDSAVYLCASSLGKSADSYNEQFFGPGTRLTVL.